This T cell receptor (beta chain) was captured in a study of cytomegalovirus exposure and HLA in healthy donors. Regarding the study as a whole: Exclusion applied to some V segments, including TRBV6-2 and TRBV6-3, as they were indistinguishable.

PCR primers comprised 60 Vbeta and 13 Jbeta primers. Some clones are missing from TCRdb's copy, which holds only in-frame ones; the method was immunoSEQ multiplex PCR. The sample includes under 90,000 clones, approximately 63% of them seen just once. With 2 bases removed from V and 4 bases from J, the gap between germline ends came to 9 bases. The CDR3 runs 13 residues. Germline V lookup: CDR1 GTSNPN, CDR2 SVGIG (reference sequence). Worth noting for this clone: Its antigen remains unknown.

This receptor was taken from a woman between 45 and 60 years old in good health and CMV-seropositive. J is TRBJ1-5 and V is TRBV30; perhaps TRBD1 as D (6 bases). The sequencing sample was made of PBMCs. The CDR3 coding sequence is TGTGCCTGGAGTTGGGACACTAATCAGCCCCAGCATTTT. Translated, it gives CAWSWDTNQPQHF.